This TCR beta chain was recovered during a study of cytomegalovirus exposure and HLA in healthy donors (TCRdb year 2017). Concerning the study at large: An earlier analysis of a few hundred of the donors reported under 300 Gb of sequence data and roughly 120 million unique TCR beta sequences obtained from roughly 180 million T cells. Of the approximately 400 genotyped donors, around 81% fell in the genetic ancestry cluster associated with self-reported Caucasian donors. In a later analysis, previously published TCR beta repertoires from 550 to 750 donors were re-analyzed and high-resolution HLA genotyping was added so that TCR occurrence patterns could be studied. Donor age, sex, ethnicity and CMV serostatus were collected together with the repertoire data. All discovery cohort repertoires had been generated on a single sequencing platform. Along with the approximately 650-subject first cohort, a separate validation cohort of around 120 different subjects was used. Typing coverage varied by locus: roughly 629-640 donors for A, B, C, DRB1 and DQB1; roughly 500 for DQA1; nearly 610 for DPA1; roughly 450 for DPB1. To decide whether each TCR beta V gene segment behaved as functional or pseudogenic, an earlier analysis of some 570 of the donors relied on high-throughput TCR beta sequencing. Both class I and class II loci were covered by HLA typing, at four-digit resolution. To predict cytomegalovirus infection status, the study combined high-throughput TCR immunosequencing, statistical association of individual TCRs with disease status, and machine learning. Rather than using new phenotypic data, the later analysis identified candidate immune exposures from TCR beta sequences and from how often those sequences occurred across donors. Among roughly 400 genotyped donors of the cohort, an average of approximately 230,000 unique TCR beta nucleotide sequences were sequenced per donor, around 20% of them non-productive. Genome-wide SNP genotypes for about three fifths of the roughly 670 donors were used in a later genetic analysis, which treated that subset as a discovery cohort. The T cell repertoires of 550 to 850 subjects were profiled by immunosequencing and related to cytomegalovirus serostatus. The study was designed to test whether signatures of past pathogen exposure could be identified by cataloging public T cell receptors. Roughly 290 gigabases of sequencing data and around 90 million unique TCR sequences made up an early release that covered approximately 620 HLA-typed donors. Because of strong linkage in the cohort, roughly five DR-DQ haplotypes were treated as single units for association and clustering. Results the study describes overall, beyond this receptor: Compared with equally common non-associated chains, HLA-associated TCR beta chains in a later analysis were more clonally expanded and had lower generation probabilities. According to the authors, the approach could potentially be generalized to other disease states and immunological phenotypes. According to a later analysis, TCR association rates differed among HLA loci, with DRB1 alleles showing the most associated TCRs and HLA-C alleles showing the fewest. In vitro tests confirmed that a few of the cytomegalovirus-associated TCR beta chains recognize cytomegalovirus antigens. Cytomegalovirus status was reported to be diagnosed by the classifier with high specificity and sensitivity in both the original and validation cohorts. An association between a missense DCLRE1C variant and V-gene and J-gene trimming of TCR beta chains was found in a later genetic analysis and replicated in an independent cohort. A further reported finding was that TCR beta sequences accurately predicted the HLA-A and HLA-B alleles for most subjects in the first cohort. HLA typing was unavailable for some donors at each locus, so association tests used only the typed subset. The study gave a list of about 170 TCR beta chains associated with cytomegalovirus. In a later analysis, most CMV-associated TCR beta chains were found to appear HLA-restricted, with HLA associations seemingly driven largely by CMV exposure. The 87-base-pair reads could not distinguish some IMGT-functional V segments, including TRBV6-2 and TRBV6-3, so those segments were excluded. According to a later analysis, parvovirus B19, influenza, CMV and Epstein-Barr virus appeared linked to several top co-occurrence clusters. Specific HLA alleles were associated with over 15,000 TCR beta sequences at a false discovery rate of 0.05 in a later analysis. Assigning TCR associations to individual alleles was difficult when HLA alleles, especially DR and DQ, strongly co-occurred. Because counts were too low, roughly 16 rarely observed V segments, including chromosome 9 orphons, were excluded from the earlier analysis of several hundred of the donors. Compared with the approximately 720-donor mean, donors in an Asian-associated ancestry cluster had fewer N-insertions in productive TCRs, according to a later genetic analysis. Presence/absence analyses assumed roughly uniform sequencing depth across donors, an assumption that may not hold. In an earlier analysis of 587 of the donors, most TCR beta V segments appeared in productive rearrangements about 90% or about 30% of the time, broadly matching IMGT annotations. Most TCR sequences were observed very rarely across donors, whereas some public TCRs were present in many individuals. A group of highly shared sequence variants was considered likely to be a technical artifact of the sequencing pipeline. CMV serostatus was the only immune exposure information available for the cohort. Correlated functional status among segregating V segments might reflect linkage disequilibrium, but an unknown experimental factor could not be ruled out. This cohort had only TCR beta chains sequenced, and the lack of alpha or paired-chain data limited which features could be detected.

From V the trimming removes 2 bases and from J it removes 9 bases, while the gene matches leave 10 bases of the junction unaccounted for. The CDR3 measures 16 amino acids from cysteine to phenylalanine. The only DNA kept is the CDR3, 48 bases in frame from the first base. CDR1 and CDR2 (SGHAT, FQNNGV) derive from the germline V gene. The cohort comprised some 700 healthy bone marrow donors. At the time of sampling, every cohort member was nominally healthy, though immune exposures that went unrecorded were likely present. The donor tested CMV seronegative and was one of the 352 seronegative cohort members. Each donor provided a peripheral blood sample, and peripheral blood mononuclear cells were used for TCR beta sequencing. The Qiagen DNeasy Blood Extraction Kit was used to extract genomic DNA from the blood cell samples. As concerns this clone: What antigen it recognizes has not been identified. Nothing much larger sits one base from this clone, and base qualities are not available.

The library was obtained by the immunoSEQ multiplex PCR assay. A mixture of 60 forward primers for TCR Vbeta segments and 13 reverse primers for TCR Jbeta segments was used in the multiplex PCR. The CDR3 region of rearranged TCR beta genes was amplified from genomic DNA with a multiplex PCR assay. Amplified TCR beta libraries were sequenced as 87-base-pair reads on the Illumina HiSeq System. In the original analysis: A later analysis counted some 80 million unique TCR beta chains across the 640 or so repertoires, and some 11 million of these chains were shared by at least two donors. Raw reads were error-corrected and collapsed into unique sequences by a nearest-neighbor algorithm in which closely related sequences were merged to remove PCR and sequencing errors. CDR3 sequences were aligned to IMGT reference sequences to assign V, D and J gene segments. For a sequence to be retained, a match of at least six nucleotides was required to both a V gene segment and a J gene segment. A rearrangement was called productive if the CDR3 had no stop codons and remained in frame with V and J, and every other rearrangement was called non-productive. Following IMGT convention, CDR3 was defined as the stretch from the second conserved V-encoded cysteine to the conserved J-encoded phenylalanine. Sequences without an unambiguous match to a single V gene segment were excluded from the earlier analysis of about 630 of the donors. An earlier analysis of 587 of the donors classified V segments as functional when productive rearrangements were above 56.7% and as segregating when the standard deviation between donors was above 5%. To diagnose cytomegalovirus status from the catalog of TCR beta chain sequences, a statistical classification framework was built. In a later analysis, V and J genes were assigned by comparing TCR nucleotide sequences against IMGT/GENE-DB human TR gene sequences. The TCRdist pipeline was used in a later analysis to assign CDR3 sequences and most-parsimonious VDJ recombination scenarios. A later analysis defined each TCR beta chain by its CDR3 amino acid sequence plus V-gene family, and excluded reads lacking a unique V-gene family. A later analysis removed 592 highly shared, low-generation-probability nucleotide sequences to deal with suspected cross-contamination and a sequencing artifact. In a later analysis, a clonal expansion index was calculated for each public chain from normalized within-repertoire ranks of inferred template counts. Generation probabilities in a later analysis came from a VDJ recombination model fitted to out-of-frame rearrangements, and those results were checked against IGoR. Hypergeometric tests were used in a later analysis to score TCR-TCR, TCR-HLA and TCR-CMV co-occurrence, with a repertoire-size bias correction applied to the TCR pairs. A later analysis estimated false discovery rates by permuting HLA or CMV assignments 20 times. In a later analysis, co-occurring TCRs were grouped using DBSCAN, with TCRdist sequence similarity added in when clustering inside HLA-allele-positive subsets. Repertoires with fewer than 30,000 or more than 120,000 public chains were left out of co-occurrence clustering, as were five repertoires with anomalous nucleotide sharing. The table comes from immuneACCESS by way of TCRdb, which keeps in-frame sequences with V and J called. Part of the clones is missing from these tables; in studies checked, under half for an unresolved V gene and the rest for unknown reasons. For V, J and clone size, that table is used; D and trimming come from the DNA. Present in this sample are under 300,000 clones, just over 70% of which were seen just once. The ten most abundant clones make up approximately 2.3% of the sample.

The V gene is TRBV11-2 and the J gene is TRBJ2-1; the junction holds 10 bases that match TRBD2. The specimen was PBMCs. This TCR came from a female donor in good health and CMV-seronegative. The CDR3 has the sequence CASSLSVAGGRSEQFF. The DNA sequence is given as TGTGCCAGCAGCTTATCCGTAGCGGGAGGAAGGAGTGAGCAGTTCTTC.